The rows below give T cell receptor beta chains drawn from one sample of a study of T cells in Graves' hyperthyroidism and ophthalmopathy. TCRdb called the multiplex PCR reads again in MiXCR, with one record for every CDR3 protein. The table lists around 760,000 distinct CDR3 sequences, roughly a third of them singletons, with around 30% in the top ten. Source material: blood. The receptors come from a woman in her forties with Graves' hyperthyroidism. Each CDR3 is given with its conserved first and last residue. D genes are given only for firm matches. Where a row states a size, it is once, few, many or the class of an expanded clone; other rows omit it.

d_gene	j_gene	v_gene	abundance	CDR3nt	CDR3aa
.	TRBJ1-1	TRBV10-3	many	TGTGCCATCAGTCTAGGACAGACTGAAGCTTTCTTT	CAISLGQTEAFF
.	TRBJ1-1	TRBV15	few	TGTGCCACCAGCAATGGAGGGTCGAACACTGAAGCTTTCTTT	CATSNGGSNTEAFF
.	TRBJ1-5	TRBV19	many	TGTGCCAGTCTTGAGGGGCAGGGCCCCGATCAGCCCCAGCATTTT	CASLEGQGPDQPQHF
TRBD2	TRBJ2-7	TRBV5-5	.	TGTGCCAGCAGCTCTAGCGGTTTTAGCTCCTACGAGCAGTACTTC	CASSSSGFSSYEQYF
.	TRBJ1-6	TRBV7-2	many	TGTGCCAGCAGCACCTACAGGGAAGTCACCCTCCACTTT	CASSTYREVTLHF
.	TRBJ1-2	TRBV9	many	TGTGCCAGCAGCGTAGCTGGGTTGGCGGGCTATGGCTACACCTTC	CASSVAGLAGYGYTF
.	TRBJ1-4	TRBV4-2	many	TGTGCCAGCAGCCAAGGTGACAGTGGCGAAAAACTGTTTTTT	CASSQGDSGEKLFF
.	TRBJ1-6	TRBV6-5	few	TGTGCCAGCAGTTTCTCTCATTCACCCCTCCACTTT	CASSFSHSPLHF
.	TRBJ1-5	TRBV5-5	few	TGTGCCAGCAGCGGAGGAATCGGGCAGCCCTATAGCAATCAGCCCCAGCATTTT	CASSGGIGQPYSNQPQHF
.	TRBJ2-6	TRBV10-1	many	TGCGCCAGCATCCCGGGGCCAAAGGGGGCCAACGTCCTGACTTTC	CASIPGPKGANVLTF
.	TRBJ1-2	TRBV29-1	many	TGCAGCGTTGAAGTCGGGGGGCTCGTATCTGGCTACACCTTC	CSVEVGGLVSGYTF
TRBD1	TRBJ1-2	TRBV12-3/TRBV12-4	many	TGTGCCAGCAGTGGACAGGGTTCGGTCTATGGCTACACCTTC	CASSGQGSVYGYTF
TRBD1	TRBJ1-1	TRBV29-1	.	TGCAGCGTTCGGACAGGGGGTTTGAACACTGAAGCTTTCTTT	CSVRTGGLNTEAFF
TRBD1	TRBJ1-2	TRBV7-2	many	TGTGCCAGCAGCTCCGACAGGGGTTCATATGGCTACACCTTC	CASSSDRGSYGYTF
.	TRBJ1-1	TRBV4-3	few	TGCGCCAGCAGCCGAACTAGGGTAGGCACTGAAGCTTTCTTT	CASSRTRVGTEAFF
.	TRBJ1-4	TRBV12-3/TRBV12-4	many	TGTGCCAGCAGTTTTTTGGGAAAACTGTTTTTT	CASSFLGKLFF
.	TRBJ1-2	TRBV10-2	many	TGCGCCAGCAGTGCGGCTTATGGCTACACCTTC	CASSAAYGYTF
TRBD1	TRBJ1-4	TRBV14	.	TGTGCCAGGGGACGGGACAGGGGTACACTTAATGAAAAACTGTTTTTT	CARGRDRGTLNEKLFF
TRBD2	TRBJ2-5	TRBV12-3/TRBV12-4	few	TGTGCCAGCAGTGGGGAGGGCCCGGGGGAGACCCAGTACTTC	CASSGEGPGETQYF
.	TRBJ2-5	TRBV7-2	many	TGTGCCAGCAGCTTCCCGGACAGACAGACCCAGTACTTC	CASSFPDRQTQYF
TRBD1	TRBJ1-5	TRBV12-3/TRBV12-4	.	TGTGCCAGCAGCCAAAGGACAGGGGACGGGAGTCAGCCCCAGCATTTT	CASSQRTGDGSQPQHF
.	TRBJ1-1	TRBV28	.	TGTGCCAGCAACGCCGATGGGGGGACGGATCGGACTGAAGCTTTCTTT	CASNADGGTDRTEAFF
.	TRBJ1-1	TRBV12-5	.	TGTGCTAGTGCTGGGCGGTACGGAGCTTTCTTT	CASAGRYGAFF
.	TRBJ2-7	TRBV7-2	many	TGTGCCAGCAGCTTAGCACCTCGGGGGTACGAGCAGTACTTC	CASSLAPRGYEQYF
.	TRBJ2-7	TRBV29-1	many	TGCAGCGTGGGGGACTCCTTATCCTACGAGCAGTACTTC	CSVGDSLSYEQYF
.	TRBJ1-2	TRBV6-4	.	TGTGCCAGCAAACCTGGACCCTTTAACTATGGCTACACCTTC	CASKPGPFNYGYTF
TRBD1	TRBJ2-6	TRBV10-3	many	TGTGCCATCAGTCGGACAGGGGGCGCGGGGGCCAACGTCCTGACTTTC	CAISRTGGAGANVLTF
.	TRBJ2-7	TRBV19	.	TGTGCCTTATCACGGGCGTCCTACGAGCAGTACTTC	CALSRASYEQYF
.	TRBJ1-2	TRBV10-3	many	TGTGCCGTGCAGGGGCTCCTCTATGGCTACACCTTC	CAVQGLLYGYTF
.	TRBJ2-7	TRBV6-5	few	TGTGCCAGCAGTTACCTGCGAGACGGAGGTTCCTACGAGCAGTACTTC	CASSYLRDGGSYEQYF
.	TRBJ1-2	TRBV7-2	.	TGTGCCAGCAGCTTAGGCGCTAGCGGGGGCTACACCTTC	CASSLGASGGYTF
.	TRBJ1-1	TRBV6-2/TRBV6-3	.	TGTGCCAGCAGGGCGGACAGTACTGAAGCTTTCTTT	CASRADSTEAFF
.	TRBJ1-6	TRBV10-3	many	TGTGCCATCAGTGAGTCTCGGGCGGGAAATTCACCCCTCCACTTT	CAISESRAGNSPLHF
TRBD2	TRBJ2-7	TRBV20-1	many	TGCAGTGCCCCTCGAGCGGGGGCCGAGCAGTACTTC	CSAPRAGAEQYF
.	TRBJ2-7	TRBV11-2	.	TGTGCCAGCCGGGGGGCGGATTACTCCTACGAGCAGTACTTC	CASRGADYSYEQYF
.	TRBJ2-6	TRBV25-1	.	TGTGCCAGCAGTTTACAAGGGGTATTCAACGTCCTGACTTTC	CASSLQGVFNVLTF
TRBD1	TRBJ1-1	TRBV27	.	TGTGCCAGCAGTCCGTCGACAGGGTTGAACACTCAAGCTTTCTTT	CASSPSTGLNTQAFF
TRBD1	TRBJ1-3	TRBV4-1	.	TGCGCCAGCAGCCAAAGCAGGGGGCCTGGAAACACCATATATTTT	CASSQSRGPGNTIYF